The clone carrying this T cell receptor beta chain was recorded only once. The sample is drawn from a study of T cell changes during pregnancy in multiple sclerosis. The CDR3 loop spans 15 amino acids. V was trimmed by 1 base and J by 2 bases, leaving 10 bases between them. CDR1 MDHEN and CDR2 SYDVKM come from the germline V gene. Generated by immunoSEQ multiplex PCR, the TCRdb table keeps only in-frame clones and is missing some. The sample lists 65,000 to 95,000 clones; around nine tenths were seen once. J is TRBJ2-3 and V is TRBV28, with D possibly TRBD2 on 7 matching bases. The TCR comes from a female donor with multiple sclerosis, enrolled in a pregnancy study. Material: peripheral blood, obtained before pregnancy. The CDR3 DNA reads TGTGCCAGCAGTTTATTGGGGGGGCCCACAGATACGCAGTATTTT. Translated, it gives CASSLLGGPTDTQYF. Filled out from reference TRBV28 and TRBJ2-3, the complete variable domain reads DVKVTQSSRYLVKRTGEKVFLECVQDMDHENMFWYRQDPGLGLRLIYFSYDVKMKEKGDIPEGYSVSREKKERFSLILESASTNQTSMYLCASSLLGGPTDTQYFGPGTRLTVL.